These T cell receptor beta chains were read from a single sample in a study of blood T cell repertoires in COVID-19. Assay: immunoSEQ multiplex PCR; the TCRdb copy retains only in-frame clones and omits some. The sample consists of about 180,000 clones, around 85% of them appearing once. Sequencing was carried out using peripheral blood. These TCRs come from a middle-aged man with active or convalescent COVID-19. The CDR3 runs from the conserved cysteine through the conserved F or W. A D gene is named only where the DNA matches it firmly. A row's size may be missing; if present it is once, few, many or a size class.

V	D	J	size	DNA	CDR3
TRBV4-1	.	TRBJ2-5	.	TGCGCCAGCGCTTTGGGGACACAATCGGGTGAGACCCAGTACTTC	CASALGTQSGETQYF
TRBV11-3	.	TRBJ1-1	.	TGTGCCAGCAGCCGTACAGCGAACACTGAAGCTTTCTTT	CASSRTANTEAFF
TRBV9	.	TRBJ1-1	.	TGTGCCAGCAGCCCCTCAACACTGAACACTGAAGCTTTCTTT	CASSPSTLNTEAFF
TRBV30	TRBD1	TRBJ1-5	.	TGTGCCTGGAGTTTCCGGACAGGGAACAATCAGCCCCAGCATTTT	CAWSFRTGNNQPQHF
TRBV7-9	.	TRBJ1-5	.	TGTGCCAGCAGCTTATCCGGGATTAGCAATCAGCCCCAGCATTTT	CASSLSGISNQPQHF
TRBV6-5	TRBD1	TRBJ1-3	.	TGTGCCAGCAGTTACGAGGGGGCCTCTGGAAACACCATATATTTT	CASSYEGASGNTIYF
TRBV10-2	.	TRBJ2-7	.	TGCGCCAGCACTCCCCGGCAGGGGAATGCGTACGAGCAGTACTTC	CASTPRQGNAYEQYF
TRBV5-4	.	TRBJ1-1	.	TGTGCCAGCAGCACCGGGGGGTCTTGGGAGAACACTGAAGCTTTCTTT	CASSTGGSWENTEAFF
TRBV30	.	TRBJ1-1	.	TGTGCCTGCAGTATCTTTGGGGGGGCCACTGAAGCTTTCTTT	CACSIFGGATEAFF
TRBV5-4	TRBD1	TRBJ1-2	.	TGTGCCAGCAGCCAGGACAGGGGTGAGGGCTACACCTTC	CASSQDRGEGYTF
TRBV5-1	TRBD1	TRBJ2-2	.	TGCGCCAGCATGACACAGGGGGCGGACGGGGAGCTGTTTTTT	CASMTQGADGELFF
TRBV7-3	TRBD1	TRBJ2-6	.	TGTGCCAGCAGCTCATTACCAACAGGGGACTCTGGGGCCAACGTCCTGACTTTC	CASSSLPTGDSGANVLTF
TRBV18	.	TRBJ1-1	.	TGTGCCAGCTCACCACCGACAAAGAACACTGAAGCTTTCTTT	CASSPPTKNTEAFF
TRBV4-3	TRBD1	TRBJ1-1	.	TGCGCCAGCACCAACCGGGACAGGGCCCTTGAAGCTTTCTTT	CASTNRDRALEAFF
TRBV30	TRBD2	TRBJ2-3	.	TGTGCCTGGAGTGTGACTAGCGGCACAGATACGCAGTATTTT	CAWSVTSGTDTQYF
TRBV19	TRBD1	TRBJ2-6	.	TGTGCCAGTAGTATCGCGGCAGGGGGCGTAACTGGGGCCAACGTCCTGACTTTC	CASSIAAGGVTGANVLTF
TRBV6-5	TRBD1	TRBJ1-4	.	TGTGCCAGCAGGCAACAGGGGTCTAATGAAAAACTGTTTTTT	CASRQQGSNEKLFF
TRBV11-3	.	TRBJ2-3	once	TGTGCCAGCAGCCTCGGGACATACACAGATACGCAGTATTTT	CASSLGTYTDTQYF
TRBV30	.	TRBJ2-1	.	TGTGCCTGGAGTGTAGACGGGAGAGGGAATGAGCAGTTCTTC	CAWSVDGRGNEQFF
TRBV28	TRBD1	TRBJ1-1	.	TGTGCCAGCAGGTCCCCGGGACAGACGAACACTGAAGCTTTCTTT	CASRSPGQTNTEAFF
TRBV19	TRBD2	TRBJ2-5	.	TGTGCCAGTAGTATCGGACTAGCGCAAGAGACCCAGTACTTC	CASSIGLAQETQYF
TRBV5-1	.	TRBJ2-1	.	TGCGCCAGCCATCCAACAGGGAGAGGTGAGCAGTTCTTC	CASHPTGRGEQFF
TRBV18	.	TRBJ2-3	.	TGTGCCACCCTCAGGGGCGCAGATACGCAGTATTTT	CATLRGADTQYF
TRBV28	.	TRBJ1-1	few	TGTGCCAGCAGTCCTCTCTGGGGCCGAACCATGAACACTGAAGCTTTCTTT	CASSPLWGRTMNTEAFF
TRBV9	TRBD1	TRBJ1-3	.	TGTGCCAGCAGCGCCCGACAGGGGAGCCCGGGAAACACCATATATTTT	CASSARQGSPGNTIYF
TRBV7-9	TRBD1	TRBJ2-7	once	TGTGCCAGCACTGACCAGGGGGCCTACGAGCAGTACTTC	CASTDQGAYEQYF
TRBV7-9	.	TRBJ1-6	.	TGTGCCAGCAGCCCAAGCCCGACAGGTCTTTCACCCCTCCACTTT	CASSPSPTGLSPLHF
TRBV9	.	TRBJ2-5	.	TGTGCCAGCAGCCCTAGCAGCAGGGACAACCAAGAGACCCAGTACTTC	CASSPSSRDNQETQYF
TRBV18	.	TRBJ2-1	.	TGTGCCAGCTCACCCCTCGAAACAGATGAGCAGTTCTTC	CASSPLETDEQFF
TRBV7-6	.	TRBJ2-1	.	TGTGCCAGCAGCCCACCACTAGGGAATGAGCAGTTCTTC	CASSPPLGNEQFF
TRBV19	.	TRBJ1-1	.	TGTGCCAGTAGTATCGAAGGGGCGGCTGAAGCTTTCTTT	CASSIEGAAEAFF
TRBV27	.	TRBJ2-2	.	TGTGCCAGCAGTTTAGAGAGCCCCCGGGCAGCGGGCACCGGGGAGCTGTTTTTT	CASSLESPRAAGTGELFF
TRBV18	.	TRBJ2-7	.	TGTGCCAGCTCACCGCCAGGGGCCTTCTCCTACGAGCAGTACTTC	CASSPPGAFSYEQYF
TRBV27	.	TRBJ1-5	.	TGTGCCAGCAGTTTTGGTAGGGCGGACGGGATTTATAGCAATCAGCCCCAGCATTTT	CASSFGRADGIYSNQPQHF
TRBV7-3	.	TRBJ1-2	.	TGTGCCAGCAGCCCTGGGGAAAAACAGGGCCGAGGTGGCTACACCTTC	CASSPGEKQGRGGYTF
TRBV30	TRBD2	TRBJ2-7	.	TGTGCCTGGAGGGCTGGGACTAGCGGGAGGGCCTATAACAACGAGCAGTACTTC	CAWRAGTSGRAYNNEQYF
TRBV4-1	TRBD2	TRBJ2-5	once	TGCGCCAGCAGCCGAAGACTAGCCGCTCAAGAGACCCAGTACTTC	CASSRRLAAQETQYF
TRBV30	.	TRBJ1-4	.	TGTGCCTGGAGTGTCCCCAAAGAAAAACTGTTTTTT	CAWSVPKEKLFF
TRBV10-1	TRBD2	TRBJ2-1	.	TGCGCCAGCACGCCTAGCGGGAGCTTCGAGCAGTTCTTC	CASTPSGSFEQFF
TRBV3-1/TRBV3-2	.	TRBJ2-2	.	TGTGCCAGCAGCCTGGAGGTGGGGGAGCTGTTTTTT	CASSLEVGELFF
TRBV4-1	TRBD1	TRBJ2-1	few	TGCGCCAGCAGCCAAGATGGGGGGACAGGGAGTTTGGATGAGCAGTTCTTC	CASSQDGGTGSLDEQFF
TRBV12-3/TRBV12-4	.	TRBJ1-2	.	TGTGCCAGCAGTTTGGGGGGGGGCGAGGGCTACACCTTC	CASSLGGGEGYTF
TRBV15	TRBD1	TRBJ1-5	.	TGTGCCACCAGCAAACACGGGACAGGGGGCCCTGGCAATCAGCCCCAGCATTTT	CATSKHGTGGPGNQPQHF
TRBV25-1	.	TRBJ1-2	few	TGTGCCAGCACCGGGACTGCGAACTATGGCTACACCTTC	CASTGTANYGYTF
TRBV13	.	TRBJ1-6	.	TGTGCCAGCAGCCCCACGGGTAATTCACCCCTCCACTTT	CASSPTGNSPLHF
TRBV28	.	TRBJ2-5	.	TGTGCCAGCAGTTTAGGGGCAGGGGGGGAGACCCAGTACTTC	CASSLGAGGETQYF
TRBV6-5	TRBD1	TRBJ2-2	.	TGTGCCAGCAGTTACGGTGGGACAGGGTACACCGGGGAGCTGTTTTTT	CASSYGGTGYTGELFF
TRBV9	.	TRBJ1-2	.	TGTGCCAGCAGCGCCGTGGGCGGCTACACCTTC	CASSAVGGYTF
TRBV4-2	TRBD2	TRBJ2-1	few	TGTGCCAGCAGCCTTCGAGGGACTAGCGGGGGGGGTGAGCAGTTCTTC	CASSLRGTSGGGEQFF
TRBV24-1	.	TRBJ1-5	.	TGTGCCACCAGTGATTTAAACACAGTTCAGCCCCAGCATTTT	CATSDLNTVQPQHF
TRBV4-1	.	TRBJ1-1	.	TGCGCCAGCAGCCAAGACCGACTTTGGAACACTGAAGCTTTCTTT	CASSQDRLWNTEAFF
TRBV20-1	TRBD2	TRBJ2-3	.	TGCAGTGCTAGTAGCGGGAGCTACACAGATACGCAGTATTTT	CSASSGSYTDTQYF
TRBV24-1	TRBD2	TRBJ2-1	.	TGTGCCACCAGTGGGTTCGGGACTAGCGGAAGCTCCTACAATGAGCAGTTCTTC	CATSGFGTSGSSYNEQFF